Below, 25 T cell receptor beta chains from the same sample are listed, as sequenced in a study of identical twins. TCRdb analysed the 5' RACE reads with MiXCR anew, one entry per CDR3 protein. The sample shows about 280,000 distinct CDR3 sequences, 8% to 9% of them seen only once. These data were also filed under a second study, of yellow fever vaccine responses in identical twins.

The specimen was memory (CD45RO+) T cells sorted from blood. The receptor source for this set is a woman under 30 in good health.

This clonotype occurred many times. Here the CDR3 DNA reads TGTGCCAGCTCACCCGACGGGAACACTGAAGCTTTCTTT. Translating it yields CASSPDGNTEAFF. The chain combines TRBV18 with TRBJ1-1; D is undetermined. Germline lookup yields CDR1 KGHSH and CDR2 LQKENI. The V end was cut by 3 bases, the J end by 1 base, with 6 bases between. The CDR3 runs to 13 residues.

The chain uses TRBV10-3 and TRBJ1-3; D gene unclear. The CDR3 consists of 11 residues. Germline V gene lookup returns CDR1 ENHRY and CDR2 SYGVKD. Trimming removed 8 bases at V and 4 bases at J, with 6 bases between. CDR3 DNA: TGTGCCATCCCGGTCGGAAACACCATATATTTT. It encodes CAIPVGNTIYF.

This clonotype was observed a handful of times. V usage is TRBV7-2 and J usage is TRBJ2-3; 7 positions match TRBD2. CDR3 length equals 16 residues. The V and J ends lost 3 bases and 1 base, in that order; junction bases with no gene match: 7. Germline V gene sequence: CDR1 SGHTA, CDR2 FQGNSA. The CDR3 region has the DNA TGTGCCAGCAGCTTGGGCGGGGGTGTGGGCACAGATACGCAGTATTTT. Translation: CASSLGGGVGTDTQYF.

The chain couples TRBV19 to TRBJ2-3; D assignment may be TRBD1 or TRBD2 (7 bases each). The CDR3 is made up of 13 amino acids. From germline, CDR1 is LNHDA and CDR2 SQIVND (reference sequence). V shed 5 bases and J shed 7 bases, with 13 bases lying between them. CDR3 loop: CASSPGGANTQYF. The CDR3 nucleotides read TGTGCCAGTAGTCCAGGGGGGGCGAATACGCAGTATTTT.

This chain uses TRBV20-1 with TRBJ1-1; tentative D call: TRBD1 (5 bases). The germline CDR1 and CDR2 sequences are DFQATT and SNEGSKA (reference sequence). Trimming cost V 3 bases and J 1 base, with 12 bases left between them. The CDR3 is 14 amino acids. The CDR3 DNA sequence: TGCAGTGCTAGTGGGCTGGGGGGGAACACTGAAGCTTTCTTT. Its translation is CSASGLGGNTEAFF.

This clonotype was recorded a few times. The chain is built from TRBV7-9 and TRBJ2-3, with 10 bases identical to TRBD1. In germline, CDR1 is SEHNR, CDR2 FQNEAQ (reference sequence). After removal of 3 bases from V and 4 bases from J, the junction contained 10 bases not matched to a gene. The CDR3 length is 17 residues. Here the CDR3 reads CASSLGPGQGFPDTQYF. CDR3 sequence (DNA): TGTGCCAGCAGCTTGGGACCGGGACAGGGGTTCCCAGATACGCAGTATTTT.

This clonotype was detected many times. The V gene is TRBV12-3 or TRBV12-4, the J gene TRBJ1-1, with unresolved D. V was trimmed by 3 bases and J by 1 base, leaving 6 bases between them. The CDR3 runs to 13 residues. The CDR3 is CASSFVGNTEAFF. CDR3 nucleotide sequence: TGTGCCAGCAGTTTTGTGGGGAACACTGAAGCTTTCTTT.

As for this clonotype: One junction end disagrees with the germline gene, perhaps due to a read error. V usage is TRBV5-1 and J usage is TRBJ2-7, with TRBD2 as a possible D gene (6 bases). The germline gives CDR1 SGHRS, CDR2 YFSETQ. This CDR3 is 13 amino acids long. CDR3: CASSLGGAYERYF. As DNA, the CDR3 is TGCGCCAGCAGCCTCGGGGGAGCCTACGAGCGGTACTTC.

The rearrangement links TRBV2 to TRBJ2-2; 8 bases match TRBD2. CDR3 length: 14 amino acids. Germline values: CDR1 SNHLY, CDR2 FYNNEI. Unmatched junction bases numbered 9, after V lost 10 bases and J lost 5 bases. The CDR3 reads CATGLAVGTGELFF. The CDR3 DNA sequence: TGTGCCACCGGACTAGCTGTGGGTACCGGGGAGCTGTTTTTT.

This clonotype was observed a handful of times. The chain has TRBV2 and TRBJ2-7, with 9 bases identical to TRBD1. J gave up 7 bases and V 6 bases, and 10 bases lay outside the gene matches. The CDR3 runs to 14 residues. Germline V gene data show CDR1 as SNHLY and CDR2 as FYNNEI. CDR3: CASSSETGGREQYF. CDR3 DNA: TGTGCCAGCAGCTCCGAGACAGGGGGTAGGGAGCAGTACTTC.

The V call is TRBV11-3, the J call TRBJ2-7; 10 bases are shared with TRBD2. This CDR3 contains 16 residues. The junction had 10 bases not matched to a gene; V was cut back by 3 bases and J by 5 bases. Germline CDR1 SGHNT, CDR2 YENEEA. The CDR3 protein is CASSFQAGGPGNEQYF. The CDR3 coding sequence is TGTGCCAGCAGCTTTCAAGCGGGAGGGCCAGGAAACGAGCAGTACTTC.

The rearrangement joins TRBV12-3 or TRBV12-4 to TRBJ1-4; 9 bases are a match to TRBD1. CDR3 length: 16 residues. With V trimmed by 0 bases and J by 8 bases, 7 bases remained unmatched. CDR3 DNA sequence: TGTGCCAGCAGTTTAGCGGGACAGGGTTTGGGGGAAAAACTGTTTTTT. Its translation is CASSLAGQGLGEKLFF.

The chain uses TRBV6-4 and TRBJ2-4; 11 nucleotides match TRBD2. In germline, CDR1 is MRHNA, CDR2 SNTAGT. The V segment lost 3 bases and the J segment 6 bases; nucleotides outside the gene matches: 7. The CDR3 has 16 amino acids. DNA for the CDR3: TGTGCCAGCAGTGAGTCTAGCGGGGGGCTCGGAAACATTCAGTACTTC. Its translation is CASSESSGGLGNIQYF.

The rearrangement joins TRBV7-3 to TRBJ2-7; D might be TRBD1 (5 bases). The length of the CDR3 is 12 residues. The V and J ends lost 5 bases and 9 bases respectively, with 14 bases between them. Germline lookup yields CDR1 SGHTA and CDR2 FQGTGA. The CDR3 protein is CASSPDSVVQYF. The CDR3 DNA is TGTGCCAGCAGCCCCGACAGCGTCGTGCAGTACTTC.

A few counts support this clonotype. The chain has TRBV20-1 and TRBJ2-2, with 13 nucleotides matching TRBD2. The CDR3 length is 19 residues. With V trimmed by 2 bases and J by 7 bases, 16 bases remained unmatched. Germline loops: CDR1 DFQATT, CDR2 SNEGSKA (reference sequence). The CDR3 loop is CSARPILLAGGHGGGELFF. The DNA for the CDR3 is TGCAGTGCTAGACCTATCTTACTAGCGGGAGGGCACGGCGGCGGGGAGCTGTTTTTT.

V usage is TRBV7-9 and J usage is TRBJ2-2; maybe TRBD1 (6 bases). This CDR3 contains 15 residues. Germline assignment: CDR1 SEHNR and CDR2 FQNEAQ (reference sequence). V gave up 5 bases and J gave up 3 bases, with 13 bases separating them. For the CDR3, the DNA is TGTGCCAGCAGCCCAGAACAGGGATACACCGGGGAGCTGTTTTTT. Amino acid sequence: CASSPEQGYTGELFF.

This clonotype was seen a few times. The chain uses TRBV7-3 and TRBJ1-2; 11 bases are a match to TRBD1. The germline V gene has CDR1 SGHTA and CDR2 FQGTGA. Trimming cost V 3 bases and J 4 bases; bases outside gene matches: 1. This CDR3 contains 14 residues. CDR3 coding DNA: TGTGCCAGCAGCTTCGGACAGGGGGCCTATGGCTACACCTTC. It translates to CASSFGQGAYGYTF.

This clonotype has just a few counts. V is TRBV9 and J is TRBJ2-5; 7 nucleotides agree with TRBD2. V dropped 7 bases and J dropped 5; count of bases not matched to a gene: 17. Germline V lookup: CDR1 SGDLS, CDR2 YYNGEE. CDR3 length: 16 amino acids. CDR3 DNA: TGTGCCAGCTCCACCCACGGGATAGCGGGTGGGGAGACCCAGTACTTC. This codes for CASSTHGIAGGETQYF.

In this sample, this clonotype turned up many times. CDR3 nucleotide sequence: TGCGCCAGCAGCGGAACGGGGGTGCCAGGGAAGAGCTCCTACAATGAGCAGTTCTTC. Protein: CASSGTGVPGKSSYNEQFF. The chain joins TRBV5-1 to TRBJ2-1, with D maybe TRBD2 (6 bases). From germline, CDR1 is SGHRS and CDR2 YFSETQ. V was shortened by 4 bases and J by 0 bases, with 23 bases between the two germline ends. The length of the CDR3 is 19 residues.

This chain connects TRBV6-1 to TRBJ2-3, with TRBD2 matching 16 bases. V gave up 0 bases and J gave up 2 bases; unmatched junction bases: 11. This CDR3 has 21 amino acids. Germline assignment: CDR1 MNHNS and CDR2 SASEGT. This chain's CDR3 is CASSEATPGLAGGQVTDTQYF. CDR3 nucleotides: TGTGCCAGCAGTGAAGCCACCCCGGGACTAGCGGGGGGGCAGGTCACAGATACGCAGTATTTT.

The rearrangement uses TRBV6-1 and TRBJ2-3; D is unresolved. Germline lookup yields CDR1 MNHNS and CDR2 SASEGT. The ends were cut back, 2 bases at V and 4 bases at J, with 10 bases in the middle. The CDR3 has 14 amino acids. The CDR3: CASSETNRPDTQYF. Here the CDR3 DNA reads TGTGCCAGCAGTGAAACCAATCGCCCAGATACGCAGTATTTT.

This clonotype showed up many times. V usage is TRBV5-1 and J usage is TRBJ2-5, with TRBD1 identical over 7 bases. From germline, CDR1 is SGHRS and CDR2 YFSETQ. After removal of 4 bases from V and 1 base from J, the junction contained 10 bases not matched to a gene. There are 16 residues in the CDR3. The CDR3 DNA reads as TGCGCCAGCAGCCAAGGGGGCGGAATTTCCCAAGAGACCCAGTACTTC. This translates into CASSQGGGISQETQYF.

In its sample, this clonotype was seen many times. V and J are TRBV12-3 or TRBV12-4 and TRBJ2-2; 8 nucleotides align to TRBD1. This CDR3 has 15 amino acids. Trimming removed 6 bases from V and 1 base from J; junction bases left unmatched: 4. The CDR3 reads CASSPGTGNTGELFF. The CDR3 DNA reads TGTGCCAGCAGCCCCGGGACAGGGAACACCGGGGAGCTGTTTTTT.

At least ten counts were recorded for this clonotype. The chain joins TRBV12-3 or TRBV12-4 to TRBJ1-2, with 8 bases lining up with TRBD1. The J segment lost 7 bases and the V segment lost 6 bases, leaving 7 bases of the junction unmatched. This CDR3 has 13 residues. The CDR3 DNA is TGTGCCAGCAGCCCAGACAGGGGCTTTGGCTACACCTTC. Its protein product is CASSPDRGFGYTF.

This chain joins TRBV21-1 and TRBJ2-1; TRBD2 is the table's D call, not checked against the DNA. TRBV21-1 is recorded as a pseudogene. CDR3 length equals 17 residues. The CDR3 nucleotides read TGTGCCAGCAGCAAAGTTAGCGCGGGAGGGCCATTGAATGAGCAGTTCTTC. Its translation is CASSKVSAGGPLNEQFF.